What follows are 12 T cell receptor beta chains derived from one specimen sequenced in a study of blood T cell repertoires in COVID-19. Profiling relied on immunoSEQ multiplex PCR, and the TCRdb table lists in-frame clones only, not all of them. The sample consists of some 250,000 clones, 86% of them appearing once. Sequenced input: peripheral blood. The receptors shown here come from a woman under 40 who had recovered from COVID-19.

V and J are TRBV3-1 (or the pseudogene TRBV3-2) and TRBJ2-2; a possible D gene is TRBD2 (6 bases). The germline CDR1 and CDR2 sequences are LGHDT and YNNKEL (reference sequence). The V gene lost 2 bases and the J gene lost 1 base, with 8 bases spanning the gap. There are 15 residues in the CDR3. The CDR3 here is CASSQRLVNTGELFF. The DNA of the CDR3 is TGTGCCAGCAGCCAAAGACTAGTGAACACCGGGGAGCTGTTTTTT.

The V call is TRBV2, the J call TRBJ2-7; 7 positions match TRBD1. The CDR3 length is 14 residues. Losses at the gene ends were 4 bases for V and 0 bases for J; bases not matched to a gene: 3. The germline gives CDR1 SNHLY, CDR2 FYNNEI. CDR3 in DNA: TGTGCCAGCAGTGCGGGGACAGTCTCCTACGAGCAGTACTTC. Its translation: CASSAGTVSYEQYF.

This clone was recorded once. The chain is built from TRBV30 and TRBJ1-1, with 8 positions matching TRBD1. Germline V gene data show CDR1 as GTSNPN and CDR2 as SVGIG (reference sequence). This CDR3 comprises 14 residues. The V segment lost 3 bases and the J segment 1 base; nucleotides outside the gene matches: 4. The CDR3 region has the DNA TGTGCCTGGAGCAGACAGGGGACGAACACTGAAGCTTTCTTT. Encoded protein: CAWSRQGTNTEAFF.

This chain joins TRBV21-1 and TRBJ2-7; the table's D call, TRBD2, has no DNA check behind it. TRBV21-1 is marked as a pseudogene. This CDR3 is 15 amino acids long. The DNA of the CDR3 is TGTGCCAGCGCAGAGGGGACTTGCTTAACCTACGAGCAGTACTTC. Translated, it gives CASAEGTCLTYEQYF.

The rearrangement uses TRBV19 and TRBJ2-3, with TRBD2 matching over 9 bases. Unmatched junction bases numbered 8, after V lost 7 bases and J lost 0 bases. Germline values: CDR1 LNHDA, CDR2 SQIVND (reference sequence). The CDR3 totals 16 residues. As DNA, the CDR3 is TGTGCCAGTATTGGCGGGGGGGACTCTAGCACAGATACGCAGTATTTT. Protein sequence: CASIGGGDSSTDTQYF.

This clone was seen just once. CDR3 protein: CASSSPSGLDGYTF. Written as DNA, the CDR3 is TGTGCCAGCAGTTCCCCCTCGGGGTTAGATGGCTACACCTTC. The V gene is TRBV6-5, the J gene TRBJ1-2; D is unresolved. Trimming removed 4 bases at V and 6 bases at J, with 15 bases between. The CDR3 contains 14 residues. Germline-derived CDR1 and CDR2 are MNHEY and SVGAGI.

This chain joins TRBV3-1 (or the pseudogene TRBV3-2) and TRBJ1-1; D ambiguous. V lost 7 bases and J 0 bases, leaving 12 bases between the germline ends. Germline V gene data show CDR1 as LGHDT and CDR2 as YNNKEL (reference sequence). This CDR3 contains 14 residues. As DNA, the CDR3 is TGTGCCAGCAACCATTGGCAGATGAACACTGAAGCTTTCTTT. Protein product: CASNHWQMNTEAFF.

The chain couples TRBV5-5 to TRBJ1-1; 8 nucleotides agree with TRBD1. The CDR3 extends over 14 amino acids. Trimming took 4 bases from V and 11 from J; bases not matched to a gene: 13. Germline CDR1 SGHKS, CDR2 YYEKEE (reference sequence). The CDR3: CASSHQPGGQVAFF. The CDR3 region has the DNA TGTGCCAGCAGCCACCAACCCGGGGGACAGGTGGCTTTCTTT.

V and J are TRBV11-3 and TRBJ2-1; 8 bases map to TRBD1. The V segment lost 4 bases and the J segment 2 bases; nucleotides outside the gene matches: 4. Germline values: CDR1 SGHNT, CDR2 YENEEA. This CDR3 contains 15 residues. This CDR3 is CASSSGQEPYNEQFF. The CDR3 DNA sequence: TGTGCCAGCAGCTCGGGACAGGAACCCTACAATGAGCAGTTCTTC.

This chain uses TRBV6-5 with TRBJ1-2; D not resolved. Germline V gene sequence: CDR1 MNHEY, CDR2 SVGAGI. Trimming removed 5 bases at V and 5 bases at J, with 12 bases between. The CDR3 loop spans 13 amino acids. CDR3 in DNA: TGTGCCAGCAGTCCCGGGGAACTTTATGGCTACACCTTC. Translating it yields CASSPGELYGYTF.

This rearrangement joins TRBV3-1 (or the pseudogene TRBV3-2) to TRBJ2-5, with TRBD1 matching 7 bases. Per the germline V gene, CDR1 is LGHDT and CDR2 is YNNKEL (reference sequence). The CDR3 spans 14 residues. Trimming took 8 bases from V and 6 from J; bases not matched to a gene: 12. The CDR3 loop reads CASRLDRERKTQYF. CDR3 coding DNA: TGTGCCAGCCGACTCGACAGGGAGAGGAAGACCCAGTACTTC.

The V and J genes are TRBV20-1 and TRBJ1-2, with D possibly being TRBD1 (6 bases). The CDR3 has 15 residues. Germline-derived CDR1 and CDR2 are DFQATT and SNEGSKA (reference sequence). Trimming removed 3 bases from V and 4 bases from J, with 18 bases in between. The CDR3 here is CSASNMGQGTYGYTF. In DNA form, the CDR3 reads TGCAGTGCTAGTAATATGGGGCAGGGGACCTATGGCTACACCTTC.